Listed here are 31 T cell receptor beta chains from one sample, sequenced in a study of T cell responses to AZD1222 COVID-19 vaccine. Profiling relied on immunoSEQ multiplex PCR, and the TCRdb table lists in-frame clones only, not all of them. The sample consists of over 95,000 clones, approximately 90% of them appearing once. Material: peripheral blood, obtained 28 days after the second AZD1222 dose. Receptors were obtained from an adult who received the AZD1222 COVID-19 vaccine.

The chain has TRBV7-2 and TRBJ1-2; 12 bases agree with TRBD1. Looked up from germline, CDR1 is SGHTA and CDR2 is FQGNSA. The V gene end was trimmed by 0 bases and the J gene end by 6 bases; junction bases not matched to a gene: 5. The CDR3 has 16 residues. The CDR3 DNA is TGTGCCAGCAGCTTAGCTGGGACAGGGGGCAATGATGGCTACACCTTC. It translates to CASSLAGTGGNDGYTF.

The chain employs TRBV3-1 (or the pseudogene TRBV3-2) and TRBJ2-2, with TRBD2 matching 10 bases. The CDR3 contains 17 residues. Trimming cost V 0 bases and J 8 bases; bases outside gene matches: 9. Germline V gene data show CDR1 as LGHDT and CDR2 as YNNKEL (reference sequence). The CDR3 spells CASSQESRASGSGELFF. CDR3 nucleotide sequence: TGTGCCAGCAGCCAAGAAAGTCGGGCTAGCGGGAGTGGGGAGCTGTTTTTT.

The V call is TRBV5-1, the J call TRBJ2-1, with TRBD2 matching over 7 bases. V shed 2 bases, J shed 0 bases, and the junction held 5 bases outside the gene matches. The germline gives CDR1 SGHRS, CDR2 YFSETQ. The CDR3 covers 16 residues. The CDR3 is CASSFLGEGSYNEQFF. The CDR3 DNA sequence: TGCGCCAGCAGCTTTTTGGGGGAGGGCTCCTACAATGAGCAGTTCTTC.

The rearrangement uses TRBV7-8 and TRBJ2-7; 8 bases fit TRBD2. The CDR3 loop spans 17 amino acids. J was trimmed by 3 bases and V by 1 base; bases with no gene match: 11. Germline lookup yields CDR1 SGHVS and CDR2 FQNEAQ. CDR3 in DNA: TGTGCCAGCAGCTTAGTAGTACTAGCGGTTGAAGGCTACGAGCAGTACTTC. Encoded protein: CASSLVVLAVEGYEQYF.

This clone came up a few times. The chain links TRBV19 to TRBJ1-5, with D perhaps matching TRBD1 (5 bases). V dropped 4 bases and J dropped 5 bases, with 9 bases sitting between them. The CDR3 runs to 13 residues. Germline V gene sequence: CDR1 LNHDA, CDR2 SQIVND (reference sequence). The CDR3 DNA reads TGTGCCAGTAGTAGGGAGACAGATCAGCCCCAGCATTTT. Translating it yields CASSRETDQPQHF.

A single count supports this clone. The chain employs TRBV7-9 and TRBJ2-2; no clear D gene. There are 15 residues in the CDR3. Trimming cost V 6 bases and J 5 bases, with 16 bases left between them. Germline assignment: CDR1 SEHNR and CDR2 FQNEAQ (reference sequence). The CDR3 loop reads CASRFTSAPTGELFF. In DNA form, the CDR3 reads TGTGCCAGCAGGTTCACTTCCGCCCCTACCGGGGAGCTGTTTTTT.

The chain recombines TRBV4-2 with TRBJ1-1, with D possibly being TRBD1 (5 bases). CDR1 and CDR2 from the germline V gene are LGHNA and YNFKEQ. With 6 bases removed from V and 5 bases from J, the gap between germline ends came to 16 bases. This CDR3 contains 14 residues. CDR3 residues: CASSQPLRETEAFF. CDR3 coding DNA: TGTGCCAGCAGTCAACCGCTCAGGGAAACTGAAGCTTTCTTT.

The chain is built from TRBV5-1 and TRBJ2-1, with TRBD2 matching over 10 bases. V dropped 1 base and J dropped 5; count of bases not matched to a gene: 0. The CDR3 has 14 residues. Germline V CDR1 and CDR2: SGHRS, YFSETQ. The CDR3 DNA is TGCGCCAGCAGCTTGAGCGGGAGGGACAATGAGCAGTTCTTC. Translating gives CASSLSGRDNEQFF.

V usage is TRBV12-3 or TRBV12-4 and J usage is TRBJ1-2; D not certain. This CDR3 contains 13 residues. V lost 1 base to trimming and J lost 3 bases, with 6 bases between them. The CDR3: CASSLGGYYGYTF. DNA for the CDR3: TGTGCCAGCAGTTTAGGAGGGTACTATGGCTACACCTTC.

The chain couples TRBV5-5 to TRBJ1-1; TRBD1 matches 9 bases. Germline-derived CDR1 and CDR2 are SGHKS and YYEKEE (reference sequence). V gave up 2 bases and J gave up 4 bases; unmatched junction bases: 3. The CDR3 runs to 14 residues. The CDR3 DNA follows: TGTGCCAGCAGCTTTAGGGACAGGGCCACTGAAGCTTTCTTT. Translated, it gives CASSFRDRATEAFF. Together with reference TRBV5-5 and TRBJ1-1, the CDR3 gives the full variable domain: DAGVTQSPTHLIKTRGQQVTLRCSPISGHKSVSWYQQVLGQGPQFIFQYYEKEERGRGNFPDRFSARQFPNYSSELNVNALLLGDSALYLCASSFRDRATEAFFGQGTRLTVV.

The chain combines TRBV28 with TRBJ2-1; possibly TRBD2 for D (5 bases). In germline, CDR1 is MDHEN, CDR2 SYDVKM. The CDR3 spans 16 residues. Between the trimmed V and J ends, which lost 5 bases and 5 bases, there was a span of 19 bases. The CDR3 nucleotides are TGTGCCAGCAGTCCCCTTTGGGCCGGACTCAACAATGAGCAGTTCTTC. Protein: CASSPLWAGLNNEQFF.

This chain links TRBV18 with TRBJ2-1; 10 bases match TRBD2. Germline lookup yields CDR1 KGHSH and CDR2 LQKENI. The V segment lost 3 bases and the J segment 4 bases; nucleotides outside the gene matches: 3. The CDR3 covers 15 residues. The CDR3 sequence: CASSPLAGEYNEQFF. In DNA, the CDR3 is TGTGCCAGCTCACCCCTAGCGGGAGAGTACAATGAGCAGTTCTTC.

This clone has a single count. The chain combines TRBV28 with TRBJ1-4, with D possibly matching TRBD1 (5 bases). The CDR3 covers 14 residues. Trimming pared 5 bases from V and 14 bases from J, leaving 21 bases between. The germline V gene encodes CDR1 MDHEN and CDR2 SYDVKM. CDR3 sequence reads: CASSPGTGLRRLFF. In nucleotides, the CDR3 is TGTGCCAGCAGTCCGGGGACCGGGCTTAGGCGGCTGTTTTTT.

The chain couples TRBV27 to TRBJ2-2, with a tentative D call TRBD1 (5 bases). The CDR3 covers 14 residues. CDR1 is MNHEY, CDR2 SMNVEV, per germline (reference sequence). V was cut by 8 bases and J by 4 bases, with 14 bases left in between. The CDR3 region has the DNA TGTGCCAGCCAGGGCCAGGGTGGCACCGGGGAGCTGTTTTTT. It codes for CASQGQGGTGELFF.

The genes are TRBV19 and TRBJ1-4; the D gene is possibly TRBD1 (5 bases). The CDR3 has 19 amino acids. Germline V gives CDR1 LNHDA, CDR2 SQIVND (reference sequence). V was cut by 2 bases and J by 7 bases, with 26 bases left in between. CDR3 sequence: CASSIKMRDANSHVEKLFF. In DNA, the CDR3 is TGTGCCAGTAGTATAAAAATGCGGGACGCCAACTCCCACGTTGAAAAACTGTTTTTT.

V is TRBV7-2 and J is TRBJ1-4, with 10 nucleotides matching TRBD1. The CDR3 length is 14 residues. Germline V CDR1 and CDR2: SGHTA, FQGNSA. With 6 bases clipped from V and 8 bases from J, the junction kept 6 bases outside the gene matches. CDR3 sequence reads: CASSRDRGGEKLFF. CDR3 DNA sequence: TGTGCCAGCAGTCGGGACAGGGGTGGAGAAAAACTGTTTTTT.

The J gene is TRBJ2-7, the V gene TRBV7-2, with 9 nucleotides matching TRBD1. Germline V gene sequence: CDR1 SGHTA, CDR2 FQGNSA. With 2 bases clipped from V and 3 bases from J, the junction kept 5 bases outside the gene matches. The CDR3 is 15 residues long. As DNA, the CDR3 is TGTGCCAGCAGCTTACCGGGACAGGGTTTCTACGAGCAGTACTTC. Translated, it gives CASSLPGQGFYEQYF. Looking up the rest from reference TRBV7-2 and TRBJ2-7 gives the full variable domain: GAGVSQSPSNKVTEKGKDVELRCDPISGHTALYWYRQSLGQGLEFLIYFQGNSAPDKSGLPSDRFSAERTGGSVSTLTIQRTQQEDSAVYLCASSLPGQGFYEQYFGPGTRLTVT.

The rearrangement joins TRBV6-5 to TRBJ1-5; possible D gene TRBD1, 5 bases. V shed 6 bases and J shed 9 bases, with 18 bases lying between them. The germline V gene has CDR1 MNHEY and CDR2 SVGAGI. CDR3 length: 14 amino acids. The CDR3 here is CASRDTGFRGPQHF. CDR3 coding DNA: TGTGCCAGCAGAGATACGGGGTTTAGGGGGCCCCAGCATTTT.

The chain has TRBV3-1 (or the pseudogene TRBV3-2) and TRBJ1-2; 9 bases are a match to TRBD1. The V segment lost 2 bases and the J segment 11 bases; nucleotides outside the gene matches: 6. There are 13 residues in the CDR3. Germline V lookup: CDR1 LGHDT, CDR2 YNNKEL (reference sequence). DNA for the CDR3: TGTGCCAGCAGCCAAACTGACAGGGGGGATTACACCTTC. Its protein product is CASSQTDRGDYTF.

The CDR3 coding sequence is TGTGCCAGCAGCAAATCACGGACTAGCGGGAGGTTCGAGCAGTACTTC. This encodes CASSKSRTSGRFEQYF. V usage is TRBV21-1 and J usage is TRBJ2-7; the listed D gene, TRBD2, was not tested against the DNA. TRBV21-1 is flagged as a pseudogene. This CDR3 spans 16 amino acids.

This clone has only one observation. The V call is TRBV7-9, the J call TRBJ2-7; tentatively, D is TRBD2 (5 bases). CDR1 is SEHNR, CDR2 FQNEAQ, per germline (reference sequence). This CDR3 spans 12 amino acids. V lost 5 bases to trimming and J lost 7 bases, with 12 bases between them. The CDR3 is CASSLDYREQYF. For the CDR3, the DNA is TGTGCCAGCAGCCTCGACTATCGGGAGCAGTACTTC. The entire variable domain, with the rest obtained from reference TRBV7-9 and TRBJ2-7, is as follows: DTGVSQNPRHKITKRGQNVTFRCDPISEHNRLYWYRQTLGQGPEFLTYFQNEAQLEKSRLLSDRFSAERPKGSFSTLEIQRTEQGDSAMYLCASSLDYREQYFGPGTRLTVT.

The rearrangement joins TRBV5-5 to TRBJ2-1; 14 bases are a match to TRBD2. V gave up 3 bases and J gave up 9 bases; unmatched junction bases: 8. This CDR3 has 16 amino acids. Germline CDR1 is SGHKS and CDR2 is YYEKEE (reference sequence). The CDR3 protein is CASSWYRTSGGTEQFF. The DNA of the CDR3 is TGTGCCAGCAGCTGGTATCGGACTAGCGGGGGGACTGAGCAGTTCTTC.

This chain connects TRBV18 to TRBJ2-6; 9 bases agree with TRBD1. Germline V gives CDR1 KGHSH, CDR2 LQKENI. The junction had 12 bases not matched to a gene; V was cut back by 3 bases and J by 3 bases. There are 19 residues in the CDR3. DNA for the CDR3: TGTGCCAGCTCACCGCGACTCACAGGGGGCGCCGGTGGGGCCAACGTCCTGACTTTC. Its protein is CASSPRLTGGAGGANVLTF.

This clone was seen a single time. CDR3 nucleotide sequence: TGTGCCAGCAGCTTAAGGACAGACTACAATGAGCAGTTCTTC. Protein sequence: CASSLRTDYNEQFF. The chain employs TRBV7-8 and TRBJ2-1; D is possibly TRBD1 (6 bases). There are 14 residues in the CDR3. The V end lost 2 bases, the J end lost 3 bases, and 8 bases lay between the germline ends. Germline CDR1 reads SGHVS; CDR2 reads FQNEAQ.

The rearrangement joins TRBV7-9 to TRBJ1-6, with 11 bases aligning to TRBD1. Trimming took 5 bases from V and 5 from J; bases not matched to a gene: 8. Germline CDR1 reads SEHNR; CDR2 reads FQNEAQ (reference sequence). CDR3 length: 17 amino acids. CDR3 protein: CASSQGQGGKNNSPLHF. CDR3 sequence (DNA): TGTGCCAGCAGCCAGGGACAGGGGGGTAAGAATAATTCACCCCTCCACTTT.

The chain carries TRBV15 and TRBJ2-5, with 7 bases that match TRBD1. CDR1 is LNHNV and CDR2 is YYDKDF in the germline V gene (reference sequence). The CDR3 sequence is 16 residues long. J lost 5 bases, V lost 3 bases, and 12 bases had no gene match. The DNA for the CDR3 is TGTGCCACCAGCAGCCCTCACCCCCTACAGGGGGAGACCCAGTACTTC. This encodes CATSSPHPLQGETQYF.

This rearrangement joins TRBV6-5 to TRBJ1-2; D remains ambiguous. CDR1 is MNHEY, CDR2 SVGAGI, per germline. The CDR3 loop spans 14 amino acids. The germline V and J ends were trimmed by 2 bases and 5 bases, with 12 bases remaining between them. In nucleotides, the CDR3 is TGTGCCAGCAGTTACGCTACGACGGGGTATGGCTACACCTTC. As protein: CASSYATTGYGYTF.

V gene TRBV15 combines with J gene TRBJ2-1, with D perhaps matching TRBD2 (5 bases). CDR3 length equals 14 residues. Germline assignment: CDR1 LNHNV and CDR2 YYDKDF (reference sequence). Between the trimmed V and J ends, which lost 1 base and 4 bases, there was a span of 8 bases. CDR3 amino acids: CATSRVRGYNEQFF. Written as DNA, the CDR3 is TGTGCCACCAGCAGAGTCCGAGGGTACAATGAGCAGTTCTTC.

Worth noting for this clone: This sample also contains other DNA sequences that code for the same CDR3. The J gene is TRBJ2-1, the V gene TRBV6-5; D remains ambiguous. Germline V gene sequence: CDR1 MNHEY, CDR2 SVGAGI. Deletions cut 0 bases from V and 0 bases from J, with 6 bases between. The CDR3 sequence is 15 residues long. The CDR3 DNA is TGTGCCAGCAGTTACTCTCCTAGCTCCTACAATGAGCAGTTCTTC. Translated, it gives CASSYSPSSYNEQFF.

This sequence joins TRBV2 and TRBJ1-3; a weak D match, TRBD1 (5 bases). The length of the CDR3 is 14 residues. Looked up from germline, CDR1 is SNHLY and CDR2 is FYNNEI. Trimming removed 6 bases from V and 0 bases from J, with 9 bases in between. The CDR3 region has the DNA TGTGCCAGCAGCCCCCAGGGCTCTGGAAACACCATATATTTT. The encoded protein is CASSPQGSGNTIYF.

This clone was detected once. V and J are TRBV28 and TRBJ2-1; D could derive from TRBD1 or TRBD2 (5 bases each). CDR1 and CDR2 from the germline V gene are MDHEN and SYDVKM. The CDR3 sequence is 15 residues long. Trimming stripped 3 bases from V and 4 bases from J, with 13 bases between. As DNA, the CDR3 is TGTGCCAGCAGTTTCTGGGGGACCATGTACAATGAGCAGTTCTTC. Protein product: CASSFWGTMYNEQFF.